Following are 26 T cell receptor beta chains from one sample sequenced in a study of T cell responses to AZD1222 COVID-19 vaccine. Sequencing used immunoSEQ multiplex PCR; TCRdb keeps in-frame clones, though not all of them. The data show 65,000 to 90,000 clones, 87% seen once. The source material was peripheral blood, sampled 28 days after the second AZD1222 dose. Receptor source: an adult who received the AZD1222 COVID-19 vaccine.

This chain connects TRBV5-6 to TRBJ2-5, with D hard to call. With 1 base removed from V and 4 bases from J, the gap between germline ends came to 2 bases. Germline V CDR1 and CDR2: SGHDT, YYEEEE. This CDR3 contains 11 residues. The CDR3 region is CASSLRETQYF. The CDR3 bases are TGTGCCAGCAGCTTGAGAGAGACCCAGTACTTC.

The V call is TRBV2, the J call TRBJ2-3; 9 positions agree with TRBD2. CDR1 is SNHLY and CDR2 is FYNNEI in the germline V gene. The V gene end was trimmed by 8 bases and the J gene end by 2 bases; junction bases not matched to a gene: 5. The CDR3 is 14 amino acids. The CDR3 DNA is TGTGCCAGCCAACTAGCGGGCCTCACAGATACGCAGTATTTT. Its protein product is CASQLAGLTDTQYF.

This rearrangement joins TRBV6-2 or TRBV6-3 to TRBJ1-2; D might be TRBD1 (6 bases). CDR1 MNHEY and CDR2 SVGEGT come from the germline V gene. The CDR3 runs 14 residues. The germline V and J ends were trimmed by 2 bases and 4 bases, with 11 bases remaining between them. This CDR3 is CASSYGRDTYGYTF. The CDR3 nucleotides are TGTGCCAGCAGTTACGGTCGGGACACCTATGGCTACACCTTC.

This sequence joins TRBV19 and TRBJ1-1, with 8 bases that match TRBD1. The junction had 6 bases not matched to a gene; V was cut back by 6 bases and J by 3 bases. The CDR3 contains 14 residues. CDR1 is LNHDA, CDR2 SQIVND, per germline (reference sequence). CDR3 protein: CASRSQGAYTEAFF. CDR3 DNA sequence: TGTGCCAGTAGATCCCAGGGGGCTTACACTGAAGCTTTCTTT.

J is TRBJ2-5 and V is TRBV5-1; D unclear. V was pared by 1 base and J by 2 bases, with 18 bases between. This CDR3 contains 17 residues. CDR1 and CDR2 (germline): SGHRS, YFSETQ. CDR3 loop: CASSLKIGLASQETQYF. The CDR3 DNA sequence: TGCGCCAGCAGCTTGAAAATAGGGTTGGCGTCACAAGAGACCCAGTACTTC.

This chain joins TRBV7-9 and TRBJ1-1; D unresolved. Germline assignment: CDR1 SEHNR and CDR2 FQNEAQ (reference sequence). Trimming cost V 5 bases and J 7 bases, with 11 bases left between them. CDR3 length equals 12 residues. Here the CDR3 reads CASSPQSNEAFF. DNA for the CDR3: TGTGCCAGCAGCCCGCAGAGCAATGAAGCTTTCTTT.

The chain combines TRBV19 with TRBJ2-3; TRBD2 matches 15 bases. Per germline, CDR1 LNHDA and CDR2 SQIVND (reference sequence). The V and J ends lost 5 bases and 5 bases, in that order; junction bases with no gene match: 8. CDR3 length equals 17 residues. CDR3 region: CASSLPGLAGGIDTQYF. CDR3 nucleotide sequence: TGTGCCAGTAGTCTCCCCGGACTAGCGGGAGGGATAGATACGCAGTATTTT.

The count of this clone is one. The rearrangement joins TRBV10-2 to TRBJ2-7; 7 nucleotides align to TRBD2. The CDR3 spans 14 residues. V trimming: 6 bases; J trimming: 6 bases; junction bases outside the gene matches: 11. Germline CDR1 reads WSHSY; CDR2 reads SAAADI. The CDR3 DNA follows: TGCGCCAGCAGCCCGGCGGGAGTATTAGTCGAGCAGTACTTC. Amino acid sequence: CASSPAGVLVEQYF.

This clone showed up just a few times. This sequence joins TRBV19 and TRBJ2-5, with no clear D. Germline CDR1 and CDR2: LNHDA and SQIVND (reference sequence). The CDR3 is 14 residues long. The V end was cut by 3 bases, the J end by 6 bases, with 14 bases between. In DNA form, the CDR3 reads TGTGCCAGTAGTATTAACGAGTTTAGACAGACCCAGTACTTC. This translates into CASSINEFRQTQYF.

This clone has only one observation. This chain connects TRBV6-5 to TRBJ2-1; D gene unclear. Looked up from germline, CDR1 is MNHEY and CDR2 is SVGAGI. The CDR3 totals 16 residues. V lost 0 bases and J 0 bases, leaving 9 bases between the germline ends. The CDR3 reads CASSYSTWSSYNEQFF. As DNA, the CDR3 is TGTGCCAGCAGTTACTCGACCTGGAGCTCCTACAATGAGCAGTTCTTC.

The genes are TRBV3-1 (or the pseudogene TRBV3-2) and TRBJ1-2; no clear D gene. CDR1 is LGHDT and CDR2 is YNNKEL in the germline V gene (reference sequence). This CDR3 is built from 17 residues. V was clipped by 2 bases and J by 0 bases, with 16 bases between them. CDR3 coding DNA: TGTGCCAGCAGCCAATTCTTAAGGGCGAATGCTAACTATGGCTACACCTTC. Its translation: CASSQFLRANANYGYTF.

The chain links TRBV18 to TRBJ1-5; 9 nucleotides agree with TRBD1. Germline lookup yields CDR1 KGHSH and CDR2 LQKENI. V was clipped by 4 bases and J by 2 bases; unmatched bases: 3. The CDR3 totals 15 residues. The CDR3 bases are TGTGCCAGCTCACTGGGACAGGGCGGCAATCAGCCCCAGCATTTT. Translating gives CASSLGQGGNQPQHF.

The chain employs TRBV9 and TRBJ1-6; 9 positions match TRBD1. Germline V lookup: CDR1 SGDLS, CDR2 YYNGEE. Trimming removed 3 bases from V and 10 bases from J; junction bases left unmatched: 5. The CDR3 consists of 14 residues. The CDR3 region is CASSADRGESPLHF. CDR3 coding DNA: TGTGCCAGCAGCGCGGACAGGGGAGAATCACCCCTCCACTTT.

This clone was seen more than once but under ten times. The rearrangement links TRBV18 to TRBJ2-7; possible D gene TRBD2, 5 bases. V was pared by 0 bases and J by 2 bases, with 14 bases between. The CDR3 is made up of 16 amino acids. Germline V gives CDR1 KGHSH, CDR2 LQKENI. CDR3 residues: CASSPPSSGKAYEQYF. CDR3 nucleotides: TGTGCCAGCTCACCACCGTCCAGCGGCAAGGCCTACGAGCAGTACTTC.

The gene calls are TRBV12-3 or TRBV12-4 and TRBJ1-5; D gene unclear. Trimming removed 3 bases from V and 9 bases from J, with 12 bases in between. There are 13 residues in the CDR3. CDR3 loop: CASSFGWFGPQHF. CDR3 nucleotide sequence: TGTGCCAGCAGTTTCGGATGGTTTGGGCCCCAGCATTTT.

This chain uses TRBV19 with TRBJ2-1; 14 bases fit TRBD2. Losses at the gene ends were 5 bases for V and 8 bases for J; bases not matched to a gene: 11. In germline, CDR1 is LNHDA, CDR2 SQIVND (reference sequence). The CDR3 runs to 17 residues. The CDR3 DNA reads TGTGCCAGTAGTGAACGAGGGGGGACTAGCGGGAGTCATGAGCAGTTCTTC. Protein product: CASSERGGTSGSHEQFF. Filled out from reference TRBV19 and TRBJ2-1, the complete variable domain reads DGGITQSPKYLFRKEGQNVTLSCEQNLNHDAMYWYRQDPGQGLRLIYYSQIVNDFQKGDIAEGYSVSREKKESFPLTVTSAQKNPTAFYLCASSERGGTSGSHEQFFGPGTRLTVL.

The chain uses TRBV18 and TRBJ1-1, with 7 bases identical to TRBD1. The CDR3 contains 14 residues. CDR1 is KGHSH and CDR2 is LQKENI in the germline V gene. Trimming cost V 6 bases and J 1 base; bases outside gene matches: 5. The chain's CDR3 is CASSVGTANTEAFF. Here the CDR3 DNA reads TGTGCCAGCTCCGTTGGGACAGCGAACACTGAAGCTTTCTTT. Full variable domain (outside the CDR3, taken from reference TRBV18 and TRBJ1-1): NAGVMQNPRHLVRRRGQEARLRCSPMKGHSHVYWYRQLPEEGLKFMVYLQKENIIDESGMPKERFSAEFPKEGPSILRIQQVVRGDSAAYFCASSVGTANTEAFFGQGTRLTVV.

This chain links TRBV29-1 with TRBJ1-5; the D gene is possibly TRBD1 (5 bases). The V end lost 4 bases, the J end lost 2 bases, and 12 bases lay between the germline ends. The length of the CDR3 is 14 residues. Germline V CDR1 and CDR2: SQVTM, ANQGSEA. CDR3 bases: TGCAGCGTTGGTGGGGACGGCGGCAATCAGCCCCAGCATTTT. Protein product: CSVGGDGGNQPQHF.

The CDR3 coding sequence is TGCGCCAGCAGCTTGTCCCAATCAGGGGCAAGGAGGGACACCGGGGAGCTGTTTTTT. Translation gives CASSLSQSGARRDTGELFF. The rearrangement links TRBV5-1 to TRBJ2-2; D may correspond to TRBD1 or TRBD2 (6 bases each). The germline gives CDR1 SGHRS, CDR2 YFSETQ. V lost 1 base to trimming and J lost 3 bases, with 22 bases between them. This CDR3 region has 19 residues.

This chain joins TRBV19 and TRBJ2-1; TRBD2 aligns across 8 bases. CDR3 length: 12 amino acids. The J segment lost 8 bases and the V segment lost 5 bases, leaving 2 bases of the junction unmatched. The germline V gene encodes CDR1 LNHDA and CDR2 SQIVND (reference sequence). The CDR3 nucleotides read TGTGCCAGTAGTCCGCGGGGGGATGAGCAGTTCTTC. Translated: CASSPRGDEQFF. Full variable domain (remainder filled in from reference TRBV19 and TRBJ2-1): DGGITQSPKYLFRKEGQNVTLSCEQNLNHDAMYWYRQDPGQGLRLIYYSQIVNDFQKGDIAEGYSVSREKKESFPLTVTSAQKNPTAFYLCASSPRGDEQFFGPGTRLTVL.

The chain combines TRBV4-1 with TRBJ1-2, with D perhaps matching TRBD1 (6 bases). The CDR3 sequence is 18 residues long. Trimming took 4 bases from V and 2 from J, leaving 23 bases between them. Germline CDR1 and CDR2: MGHRA and YSYEKL. The CDR3 is CASSPYGQRITTNYGYTF. CDR3 bases: TGCGCCAGCAGCCCCTACGGACAGCGCATAACCACGAACTATGGCTACACCTTC.

In this sample, this clone turned up a few times. This chain joins TRBV6-5 and TRBJ1-6; 8 nucleotides match TRBD1. The CDR3 contains 15 residues. Germline loops: CDR1 MNHEY, CDR2 SVGAGI. After removal of 5 bases from V and 13 bases from J, the junction contained 13 bases not matched to a gene. The CDR3 nucleotides are TGTGCCAGCAGTCAGGACGACAGGGGCGGCCTCCCCCTCCACTTT. This codes for CASSQDDRGGLPLHF.

The V gene is TRBV3-1 (or the pseudogene TRBV3-2), the J gene TRBJ1-6; 7 nucleotides agree with TRBD1. V dropped 1 base and J dropped 7; count of bases not matched to a gene: 10. The CDR3 totals 17 residues. The germline gives CDR1 LGHDT, CDR2 YNNKEL (reference sequence). The CDR3 loop reads CASSQGVTGTVNSPLHF. In DNA form, the CDR3 reads TGTGCCAGCAGCCAAGGGGTAACCGGGACAGTAAATTCACCCCTCCACTTT.

The CDR3 sequence: CASSYMESYEQYF. The CDR3 DNA is TGTGCCAGCAGTTACATGGAATCCTACGAGCAGTACTTC. The chain joins TRBV6-5 to TRBJ2-7; no firm D call. Looked up from germline, CDR1 is MNHEY and CDR2 is SVGAGI. V was shortened by 2 bases and J by 1 base, with 6 bases between the two germline ends. CDR3 length: 13 amino acids.

J is TRBJ2-7 and V is TRBV27, with D perhaps TRBD2 (7 bases). The CDR3 is made up of 14 amino acids. Trimming left V 8 bases short and J 2 bases short, with 16 bases between. Germline loops: CDR1 MNHEY, CDR2 SMNVEV (reference sequence). CDR3 in amino acids: CASGPRGGPYEQYF. The CDR3 coding sequence is TGTGCCAGCGGCCCGAGGGGGGGCCCCTACGAGCAGTACTTC.

The rearrangement uses TRBV7-8 and TRBJ1-5; 9 bases align to TRBD1. The CDR3 has 14 amino acids. Germline V CDR1 and CDR2: SGHVS, FQNEAQ. With 4 bases clipped from V and 3 bases from J, the junction kept 1 base outside the gene matches. The CDR3 here is CASSWDRDNQPQHF. As DNA, the CDR3 is TGTGCCAGCAGCTGGGACAGGGACAATCAGCCCCAGCATTTT.